This T cell receptor (beta chain) was documented in a study of cytomegalovirus exposure and HLA in healthy donors. The PCR used 60 Vbeta and 13 Jbeta primers. Here immunoSEQ multiplex PCR was the method, and the copy in TCRdb shows in-frame clones only, minus some. This sample carries under 150,000 clones, approximately 80% of them seen once, and the ten largest clones take about 1.5%. Losses at the gene ends were 4 bases for V and 4 bases for J; bases not matched to a gene: 11. Per the germline V gene, CDR1 is LGHNT and CDR2 is FRNRAP. The CDR3 totals 16 residues. Material: PBMCs. This receptor was taken from a woman aged 18-29 years in good health and CMV-seronegative. The V gene is TRBV12-5, the J gene TRBJ2-7; 9 nucleotides agree with TRBD1. The CDR3 is CASGSSNRGLYYEQYF. As DNA, the CDR3 is TGTGCTAGTGGTTCCTCCAACAGGGGGCTATATTACGAGCAGTACTTC.